This TCR beta chain came from a study of cytomegalovirus exposure and HLA in healthy donors. Study background: Earlier, 95 million to 120 million unique TCR beta sequences were recovered from roughly 180 million T cells by an analysis. From donors who were HLA-typed, an early data release held 81 million or so unique TCRs.

CDR1 and CDR2 from the germline V gene are WSHSY and SAAADI. The length of the CDR3 is 12 residues. V lost 2 bases to trimming and J lost 12 bases, with 11 bases between them. Healthy donors of bone marrow made up the group. Use of 60 Vbeta and 13 Jbeta primers characterized the PCR. Sequencing was performed with immunoSEQ multiplex PCR; in TCRdb, only in-frame clones are kept and a portion is missing. The sample's table shows about 140,000 clones. The sample comprised PBMCs. The V gene is TRBV10-2, the J gene TRBJ2-1; D remains ambiguous. The TCR sequence derives from a woman between 18 and 29 years old in good health and CMV-seronegative. The CDR3, as DNA: TGCGCCAGCAGTGAGCAGGCTTTCGGGCAGTTCTTC. Protein sequence: CASSEQAFGQFF.